This T cell receptor (beta chain) derives from a study of CD8+ T cells in alopecia areata. Findings of the study overall: Tofacitinib significantly reduced both scalp clonality and expanded CD8+ clones among the top 100. Many of the expanded lesional clones endured in scalp and blood while on tofacitinib.

As to treatment: oral pan-JAK inhibitor, 5-10 mg twice daily. Trimming removed 0 bases from V and 6 bases from J; junction bases left unmatched: 7. Germline V CDR1 and CDR2: SGHRS, YFSETQ. CDR3 size: 17 residues. RNA was isolated and reverse transcribed to cDNA, the sequencing template. The table came from immunoSEQ multiplex PCR; TCRdb's copy has only in-frame clones and leaves some out. The sample has more than 100,000 clones, 70% to 90% seen once; the top ten hold around 10%. With respect to this clone: Its specificity is unknown.

The chain joins TRBV5-1 to TRBJ2-1; 12 bases agree with TRBD2. The sequencing used CD8+ T cells sorted from blood, collected between weeks 30 and 35, from a patient treated with tofacitinib. The TCR was taken from a human donor with alopecia areata. CDR3 loop: CASSLVGPGLAGNEQFF. Here the CDR3 DNA reads TGCGCCAGCAGCTTGGTGGGACCGGGACTAGCGGGCAATGAGCAGTTCTTC.